This entry lists 10 T cell receptor beta chains sequenced from one sample in a study of T cells after yellow fever vaccination. TCRdb analysed the 5' RACE reads with MiXCR anew, one entry per CDR3 protein. The data show about 360,000 distinct CDR3 sequences, about 6.2% seen once. The starting material was PBMCs, obtained 5 days after the yellow fever booster vaccination. Source of these receptors: a man aged 25 to 40 who received the YFV17D yellow fever vaccine.

The chain combines TRBV7-2 with TRBJ2-3; 7 bases line up with TRBD2. CDR1 is SGHTA and CDR2 is FQGNSA in the germline V gene. V lost 1 base, J lost 2 bases, and 6 bases stayed unmatched. CDR3 length equals 16 residues. CDR3 coding DNA: TGTGCCAGCAGCTTAGGCGTTCTAGCGGTCACAGATACGCAGTATTTT. It yields the protein CASSLGVLAVTDTQYF.

This clonotype was counted ten times or more. The rearrangement joins TRBV5-1 to TRBJ2-7; 7 nucleotides match TRBD1. This CDR3 region has 12 residues. The germline V gene has CDR1 SGHRS and CDR2 YFSETQ. V lost 0 bases, J lost 7 bases, and 1 base stayed unmatched. The CDR3 spells CASSLEDREQYF. In nucleotides, the CDR3 is TGCGCCAGCAGCTTGGAGGACAGGGAGCAGTACTTC.

V is TRBV5-6 and J is TRBJ2-5, with TRBD2 matching over 9 bases. V was pared by 0 bases and J by 4 bases, with 16 bases of the junction left unmatched. The CDR3 loop spans 19 amino acids. CDR1 SGHDT and CDR2 YYEEEE come from the germline V gene. This CDR3 reads CASSLEVISGSSPRETQYF. The CDR3 nucleotides are TGTGCCAGCAGCTTGGAGGTTATTAGCGGGAGCTCCCCAAGAGAGACCCAGTACTTC.

This clonotype appeared many times. V and J are TRBV25-1 and TRBJ2-1, with D perhaps matching TRBD1 (6 bases). The CDR3 is 13 residues long. V was cut by 4 bases and J by 8 bases, with 12 bases left in between. Germline assignment: CDR1 MGHDK and CDR2 SYGVNS. The CDR3 loop reads CASSVTGFHEQFF. CDR3 sequence (DNA): TGTGCCAGCAGTGTTACAGGGTTCCATGAGCAGTTCTTC.

There are many counts of this clonotype. The chain links TRBV20-1 to TRBJ2-3; D is possibly TRBD2 (7 bases). Germline values: CDR1 DFQATT, CDR2 SNEGSKA (reference sequence). The CDR3 consists of 12 residues. The CDR3 region is CRVRGRADTQYF. DNA of the CDR3: TGCAGAGTGCGGGGGCGGGCAGATACGCAGTATTTT.

This clonotype appeared many times. This chain uses TRBV24-1 with TRBJ2-1; TRBD2 agrees at 14 bases. The ends lost 4 bases at V and 7 bases at J; junction bases unmatched: 5. Germline CDR1 and CDR2: KGHDR and SFDVKD. The CDR3 consists of 16 residues. The CDR3: CATSDLRLAGGNEQFF. Here the CDR3 DNA reads TGTGCCACCAGTGACCTTAGACTAGCGGGAGGGAATGAGCAGTTCTTC.

This clonotype was recorded many times. In DNA, the CDR3 is TGTGCCAGCACCCAGGGGGATACGCAGTATTTT. Protein: CASTQGDTQYF. This sequence joins TRBV7-2 and TRBJ2-3; TRBD1 might be the D (6 bases). Trimming stripped 7 bases from V and 6 bases from J, with 8 bases between. This CDR3 contains 11 residues. CDR1 and CDR2 from the germline V gene are SGHTA and FQGNSA.

J is TRBJ2-1 and V is TRBV5-4; 10 bases are shared with TRBD2. V gave up 4 bases and J gave up 4 bases; unmatched junction bases: 5. CDR3 length equals 15 residues. CDR1 is SGHNT and CDR2 is YYREEE in the germline V gene (reference sequence). CDR3 DNA sequence: TGTGCCAGCAGCGAAACTAGCGGGGCGTACAATGAGCAGTTCTTC. Translated: CASSETSGAYNEQFF.

The sample holds a few counts of this clonotype. The J gene is TRBJ2-2, the V gene TRBV5-1, with D perhaps TRBD1 or TRBD2 (5 bases each). Germline CDR1 SGHRS, CDR2 YFSETQ. The ends were cut back, 4 bases at V and 5 bases at J, with 18 bases in the middle. There are 16 residues in the CDR3. DNA of the CDR3: TGCGCCAGCAGCACCGGGACCAGAGGGCAAACCGGGGAGCTGTTTTTT. Translation: CASSTGTRGQTGELFF. The entire variable domain, with the rest obtained from reference TRBV5-1 and TRBJ2-2, is as follows: KAGVTQTPRYLIKTRGQQVTLSCSPISGHRSVSWYQQTPGQGLQFLFEYFSETQRNKGNFPGRFSGRQFSNSRSEMNVSTLELGDSALYLCASSTGTRGQTGELFFGEGSRLTVL.

In its sample, this clonotype was seen many times. The chain recombines TRBV7-9 with TRBJ1-2, with a tentative D call TRBD1 (6 bases). V gave up 5 bases and J gave up 0 bases, with 10 bases separating them. Germline-derived CDR1 and CDR2 are SEHNR and FQNEAQ (reference sequence). There are 14 residues in the CDR3. Here the CDR3 reads CASSTWTANYGYTF. The CDR3 DNA follows: TGTGCCAGCAGCACCTGGACAGCTAACTATGGCTACACCTTC.